This T cell receptor beta chain is from a study of shared clonotypes between healthy human individuals. Germline V gene data show CDR1 as MDHEN and CDR2 as SYDVKM. There are 15 residues in the CDR3. Trimming shortened V by 3 bases and J by 0 bases, and 10 bases separated the two germline ends. Investigators divided CD4+ cells into CD45RA+ naive and CD45RA-negative memory subsets. This clone came up a few times. The antigen remains undetermined. Study results and limitations: Relative to their counterparts shared across all four donors, non-shared clonotypes exhibited diminished generation probabilities. Only blood was sampled; tissue repertoires likely differ.

Measured with immunoSEQ multiplex PCR; TCRdb has only the in-frame clones, and not every one. The table lists about 1 million clones, about 70% of them singletons. The sequencing sample was made of memory CD4+ T cells sorted from blood. Subset denoted: CD45RA-negative fraction. This rearrangement joins TRBV28 to TRBJ2-3; D unclear. The receptor's source is a man between 18 and 29 years old in good health. CDR3: CASSFSGYSTDTQYF. The CDR3 region has the DNA TGTGCCAGCAGTTTCAGTGGCTACAGCACAGATACGCAGTATTTT.